The next 6 T cell receptor beta chains were all read from a single sample in a study of breast tumors, draining lymph nodes, adjacent tissues. Breast cancer patients provided tissue from their axillary draining lymph nodes. TCRdb processed the multiplex PCR reads anew with MiXCR; each CDR3 protein has one entry. Among 130,000 or so distinct CDR3 sequences listed, around 20% were seen once. The sequenced sample consisted of axillary lymph node tissue. The source is a female donor with breast cancer. Some clones in this sample may be carry-over from other donors' samples.

This clonotype came up a few times. This sequence joins TRBV30 and TRBJ1-5; no firm D call. CDR1 is GTSNPN, CDR2 SVGIG, per germline (reference sequence). The V and J ends lost 0 bases and 7 bases respectively, with 16 bases between them. The CDR3 totals 15 residues. CDR3 sequence: CAWSVGDIHRQPQHF. The CDR3 bases are TGTGCCTGGAGTGTTGGCGACATCCATCGGCAGCCCCAGCATTTT.

This clonotype rates as medium-sized. The chain employs TRBV5-8 and TRBJ2-7, with D unresolved. V was trimmed by 0 bases and J by 4 bases, leaving 2 bases between them. The CDR3 covers 11 residues. The germline gives CDR1 SGHTS, CDR2 YDEGEE. For the CDR3, the DNA is TGTGCCAGCAGCTTGGTATACGAGCAGTACTTC. This encodes CASSLVYEQYF.

This clonotype has just a few counts. The chain carries TRBV6-1 and TRBJ2-2, with unresolved D. The CDR3 contains 16 residues. CDR1 is MNHNS, CDR2 SASEGT, per germline. The ends were cut back, 7 bases at V and 4 bases at J, with 19 bases in the middle. For the CDR3, the DNA is TGTGCCAGCACTCCCGGCCGAACCTGGGGCACCGGGGAGCTGTTTTTT. It translates to CASTPGRTWGTGELFF.

There are many counts of this clonotype. The chain links TRBV5-1 to TRBJ1-2, with TRBD1 identical over 12 bases. The CDR3 covers 16 residues. Germline V CDR1 and CDR2: SGHRS, YFSETQ. Trimming at V came to 4 bases and at J to 5 bases, leaving 9 bases not matched to a gene. The CDR3 region is CASSLHPGQGAYGYTF. The DNA for the CDR3 is TGCGCCAGCAGCCTTCATCCGGGACAGGGGGCGTATGGCTACACCTTC.

This clonotype was seen ten or more times. The chain joins TRBV5-1 to TRBJ1-2; D gene ambiguous. Per the germline V gene, CDR1 is SGHRS and CDR2 is YFSETQ. Trimming shortened V by 0 bases and J by 4 bases, and 4 bases separated the two germline ends. The CDR3 sequence is 12 residues long. CDR3 protein: CASSLGSYGYTF. The CDR3, as DNA: TGCGCCAGCAGCTTGGGCAGCTATGGCTACACCTTC.

As for this clonotype: The conserved final phenylalanine or tryptophan is absent from the CDR3, which likely points to a read error. The chain employs TRBV7-8 and TRBJ2-4, with D possibly matching TRBD1 (6 bases). CDR3 length equals 13 residues. Germline loops: CDR1 SGHVS, CDR2 FQNEAQ. Trimming pared 5 bases from V and 7 bases from J, leaving 12 bases between. CDR3 in amino acids: CASSPTGLNIQYC. DNA for the CDR3: TGTGCCAGCAGCCCCACAGGGTTGAACATTCAGTACTGC.